The T cell receptor beta chain described here comes from a study of response to subunit inactivated influenza vaccine. TCRdb itself ran the RT-PCR reads through MiXCR, one entry per CDR3 protein. The sample lists around 600,000 distinct CDR3 sequences; about 11% were seen once. This CDR3 contains 12 residues. CDR1 and CDR2 from the germline V gene are SEHNR and FQNEAQ (reference sequence). V was clipped by 7 bases and J by 6 bases, with 10 bases between them. This clonotype has a handful of counts. The data were also submitted as part of a second study, on T cells expressing NK-cell markers. According to that study: A 5'RACE template switching approach incorporating UMIs was used to make TCR beta cDNA. According to the study, TCR beta repertoires originated from sorted CD3+CD56+NKG2C+, CD3+CD56+NKG2C- and CD3+CD56-NKG2C+ T cells. Seven donors tested HCMV-seropositive and one tested seronegative among the eight sequenced. With an anti-gamma-delta TCR antibody, sorting in several experiments was kept to alpha-beta TCR T cells. It is unclear if expanded NKG2C-expressing clones target HCMV antigens.

This sample comprised PBMCs from blood, obtained on the day of vaccination. The rearrangement joins TRBV7-9 to TRBJ2-4; a possible D gene is TRBD1 (6 bases). The clonotype originates from a man aged 50-60 years who received an inactivated influenza vaccine. The CDR3 is CASTEQGNIQYF. Written as DNA, the CDR3 is TGTGCCAGCACGGAACAGGGAAACATTCAGTACTTC.